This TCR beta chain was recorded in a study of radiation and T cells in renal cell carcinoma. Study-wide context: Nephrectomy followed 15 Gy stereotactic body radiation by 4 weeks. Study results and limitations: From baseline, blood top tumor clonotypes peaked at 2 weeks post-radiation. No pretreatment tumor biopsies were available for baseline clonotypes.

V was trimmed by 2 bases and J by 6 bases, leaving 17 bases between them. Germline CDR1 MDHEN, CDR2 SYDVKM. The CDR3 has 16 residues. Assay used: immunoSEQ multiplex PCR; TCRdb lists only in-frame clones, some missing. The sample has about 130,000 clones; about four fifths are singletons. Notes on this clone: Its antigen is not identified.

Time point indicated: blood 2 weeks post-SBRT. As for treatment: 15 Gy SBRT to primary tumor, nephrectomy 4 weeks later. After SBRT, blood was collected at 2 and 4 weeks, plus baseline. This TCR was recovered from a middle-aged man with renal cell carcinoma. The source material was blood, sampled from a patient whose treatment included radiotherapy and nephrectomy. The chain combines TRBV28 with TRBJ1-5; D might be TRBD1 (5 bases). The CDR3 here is CASSLGGTGGIQPQHF. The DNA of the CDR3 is TGTGCCAGCAGTTTAGGAGGCACAGGAGGAATTCAGCCCCAGCATTTT. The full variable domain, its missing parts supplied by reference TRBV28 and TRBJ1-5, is DVKVTQSSRYLVKRTGEKVFLECVQDMDHENMFWYRQDPGLGLRLIYFSYDVKMKEKGDIPEGYSVSREKKERFSLILESASTNQTSMYLCASSLGGTGGIQPQHFGDGTRLSIL.